This T cell receptor (beta chain) is from a study of CD4+ T cells in melanoma. Study outcomes and limitations: A reported correlation linked neoantigen-specific CD4+ T cells to CD8+, macrophage and B cell function.

Clones were sequenced by immunoSEQ multiplex PCR, and TCRdb holds only the in-frame ones, with some missing. The sample carries some 9,700 clones, about 73% recorded once. Germline-derived CDR1 and CDR2 are SNHLY and FYNNEI. The CDR3 spans 13 residues. Trimming cost V 6 bases and J 6 bases, with 11 bases left between them. As to this clone: Its target is unknown.

The clonotype comes from a human donor with melanoma. Sequenced material: tumor tissue. The chain uses TRBV2 and TRBJ2-2; a possible D gene is TRBD2 (7 bases). For the CDR3, the DNA is TGTGCCAGCAGGGGGGGGGCTGCCGGGGAGCTGTTTTTT. It codes for CASRGGAAGELFF.